The 21 T cell receptor beta chains below were found in one sample sequenced in a study of cytomegalovirus exposure and HLA in healthy donors. PCR was performed using 60 Vbeta and 13 Jbeta primers. Produced via immunoSEQ multiplex PCR; TCRdb's table is partial and in-frame only. The sample table includes about 40,000 clones. Sequencing was performed on PBMCs. The receptors derive from a man in his forties in good health and CMV-seropositive.

CDR3 bases: TGTGCCAGCACCCGCAGGTGGCGGGAGGTCCACAATGAGCAGTTCTTC. This encodes CASTRRWREVHNEQFF. J is TRBJ2-1 and V is TRBV2, with 8 bases identical to TRBD2. In germline, CDR1 is SNHLY, CDR2 FYNNEI. CDR3 length: 16 amino acids. The ends lost 7 bases at V and 5 bases at J; junction bases unmatched: 13.

The genes are TRBV5-1 and TRBJ1-5; D is uncertain. V was clipped by 4 bases and J by 5 bases, with 10 bases between them. CDR1 and CDR2 (germline): SGHRS, YFSETQ. The CDR3 contains 13 residues. CDR3 in amino acids: CASSPDIYQPQHF. CDR3 nucleotide sequence: TGCGCCAGCAGCCCCGACATTTATCAGCCCCAGCATTTT.

This sequence joins TRBV15 and TRBJ2-7; 9 nucleotides line up with TRBD2. With V trimmed by 0 bases and J by 3 bases, 12 bases remained unmatched. This CDR3 contains 18 residues. The germline V gene encodes CDR1 LNHNV and CDR2 YYDKDF (reference sequence). DNA for the CDR3: TGTGCCACCAGCAGAGATACTCTAGCGGGAAATGTTTACTACGAGCAGTACTTC. This gives the protein CATSRDTLAGNVYYEQYF.

The chain carries TRBV7-2 and TRBJ1-5; D not certain. Trimming took 1 base from V and 4 from J, leaving 14 bases between them. The germline V gene encodes CDR1 SGHTA and CDR2 FQGNSA. The length of the CDR3 is 16 residues. The CDR3 protein is CASSLGGSVLNQPQHF. DNA of the CDR3: TGTGCCAGCAGCTTAGGCGGATCCGTTCTGAATCAGCCCCAGCATTTT.

The V call is TRBV9, the J call TRBJ2-6; the D is unclear. V was trimmed by 0 bases and J by 1 base, leaving 5 bases between them. In germline, CDR1 is SGDLS, CDR2 YYNGEE. The CDR3 has 15 residues. CDR3 nucleotides: TGTGCCAGCAGCGTAGCAGGTTCTGGGGCCAACGTCCTGACTTTC. The encoded protein is CASSVAGSGANVLTF. The full variable domain, completed using reference TRBV9 and TRBJ2-6, is DSGVTQTPKHLITATGQRVTLRCSPRSGDLSVYWYQQSLDQGLQFLIQYYNGEERAKGNILERFSAQQFPDLHSELNLSSLELGDSALYFCASSVAGSGANVLTFGAGSRLTVL.

This chain connects TRBV7-2 to TRBJ2-3, with 7 positions matching TRBD2. Losses at the gene ends were 3 bases for V and 2 bases for J; bases not matched to a gene: 2. The CDR3 totals 14 residues. Germline V lookup: CDR1 SGHTA, CDR2 FQGNSA. The CDR3 DNA reads as TGTGCCAGCAGCTTTCAGCGGGACACAGATACGCAGTATTTT. Its translation is CASSFQRDTDTQYF. The whole variable domain, filled in from reference TRBV7-2 and TRBJ2-3, reads GAGVSQSPSNKVTEKGKDVELRCDPISGHTALYWYRQSLGQGLEFLIYFQGNSAPDKSGLPSDRFSAERTGGSVSTLTIQRTQQEDSAVYLCASSFQRDTDTQYFGPGTRLTVL.

The chain recombines TRBV7-9 with TRBJ1-1; 8 bases are shared with TRBD1. CDR1 is SEHNR and CDR2 is FQNEAQ in the germline V gene (reference sequence). The CDR3 sequence is 15 residues long. J gave up 5 bases and V 5 bases, and 10 bases lay outside the gene matches. CDR3 amino acids: CASSKPNRGGTEAFF. CDR3 DNA: TGTGCCAGCAGCAAGCCAAACAGGGGGGGTACTGAAGCTTTCTTT.

The J gene is TRBJ2-7, the V gene TRBV19, with TRBD1 identical over 11 bases. The CDR3 is made up of 15 amino acids. In germline, CDR1 is LNHDA, CDR2 SQIVND (reference sequence). The trim removed 5 bases at V and 1 base at J, leaving 4 bases unmatched. In nucleotides, the CDR3 is TGTGCCAGTAGTCCGGGACAGGGGGGATCCTACGAGCAGTACTTC. Protein product: CASSPGQGGSYEQYF.

V and J are TRBV18 and TRBJ1-1, with TRBD1 matching over 7 bases. Germline V gene lookup returns CDR1 KGHSH and CDR2 LQKENI. V lost 5 bases to trimming and J lost 5 bases; unmatched junction nucleotides: 8. This CDR3 is built from 14 residues. The CDR3, as DNA: TGTGCCAGCTCATTAGACAGGGTGAGGACTGAAGCTTTCTTT. Protein product: CASSLDRVRTEAFF.

This chain connects TRBV7-8 to TRBJ2-3; TRBD1 agrees at 12 bases. Trimming removed 0 bases from V and 6 bases from J; junction bases left unmatched: 7. Germline CDR1 SGHVS, CDR2 FQNEAQ. This CDR3 has 17 residues. The CDR3 DNA is TGTGCCAGCAGCTTAGCGGTGGGACAGGGGGCTTCGGATACGCAGTATTTT. Protein product: CASSLAVGQGASDTQYF.

J is TRBJ2-5 and V is TRBV7-9, with D perhaps TRBD2 (6 bases). The germline V and J ends were trimmed by 5 bases and 5 bases, with 18 bases remaining between them. Per the germline V gene, CDR1 is SEHNR and CDR2 is FQNEAQ (reference sequence). The CDR3 spans 15 residues. CDR3 protein: CASSPDRRAGETQYF. CDR3 bases: TGTGCCAGCAGCCCCGACCGAAGGGCGGGGGAGACCCAGTACTTC.

The chain couples TRBV18 to TRBJ2-5; 9 nucleotides match TRBD1. The CDR3 spans 21 residues. Germline CDR1 reads KGHSH; CDR2 reads LQKENI. V shed 3 bases and J 2 bases; nucleotides not matched to a gene: 22. CDR3 DNA: TGTGCCAGCTCACCCATGGACAGGGGTAACCACAAACTCGGGGTTCAAGAGACCCAGTACTTC. Protein: CASSPMDRGNHKLGVQETQYF.

The rearrangement uses TRBV30 and TRBJ2-1, with a tentative D call TRBD2 (5 bases). V was trimmed by 4 bases and J by 0 bases, leaving 13 bases between them. The CDR3 has 15 amino acids. The germline V gene encodes CDR1 GTSNPN and CDR2 SVGIG (reference sequence). This chain's CDR3 is CAWKGETRSYNEQFF. CDR3 nucleotide sequence: TGTGCCTGGAAGGGAGAAACCCGCTCCTACAATGAGCAGTTCTTC.

The chain uses TRBV10-3 and TRBJ1-5, with 10 positions matching TRBD1. V lost 2 bases and J lost 6; bases outside the gene matches: 4. Germline V CDR1 and CDR2: ENHRY, SYGVKD. There are 15 residues in the CDR3. CDR3 coding DNA: TGTGCCATCAGTGAGAGGGACAGGGGCGTTCAGCCCCAGCATTTT. Encoded protein: CAISERDRGVQPQHF.

The chain recombines TRBV7-3 with TRBJ2-5; maybe TRBD2 (5 bases). The CDR3 consists of 14 residues. The germline V gene encodes CDR1 SGHTA and CDR2 FQGTGA. V lost 2 bases, J lost 5 bases, and 12 bases lay in between. The CDR3 protein is CASSLRGRIETQYF. Written as DNA, the CDR3 is TGTGCCAGCAGCTTACGGGGAAGGATCGAGACCCAGTACTTC.

This chain links TRBV30 with TRBJ1-2; 12 nucleotides agree with TRBD1. Germline lookup yields CDR1 GTSNPN and CDR2 SVGIG (reference sequence). The junction had 0 bases not matched to a gene; V was cut back by 5 bases and J by 8 bases. This CDR3 comprises 11 residues. The CDR3 bases are TGTGCCTGGGGGACAGGGGGCGGCTACACCTTC. Translation: CAWGTGGGYTF. The variable domain in full, completed from reference TRBV30 and TRBJ1-2, reads SQTIHQWPATLVQPVGSPLSLECTVEGTSNPNLYWYRQAAGRGLQLLFYSVGIGQISSEVPQNLSASRPQDRQFILSSKKLLLSDSGFYLCAWGTGGGYTFGSGTRLTVV.

The J gene is TRBJ2-7, the V gene TRBV11-2; 7 bases are a match to TRBD1. The J segment lost 5 bases and the V segment lost 6 bases, leaving 13 bases of the junction unmatched. The CDR3 contains 15 residues. Germline CDR1 reads SGHAT; CDR2 reads FQNNGV. The CDR3 spells CASSALGQPNNEQYF. Here the CDR3 DNA reads TGTGCCAGCAGTGCCTTGGGACAGCCAAATAACGAGCAGTACTTC.

This chain connects TRBV18 to TRBJ1-1; unclear D gene. CDR3 length: 17 residues. Deletions cut 3 bases from V and 0 bases from J, with 17 bases between. CDR1 is KGHSH, CDR2 LQKENI, per germline. CDR3 in DNA: TGTGCCAGCTCACCCACCGGGTCCTCCCCCATGAACACTGAAGCTTTCTTT. Amino acid sequence: CASSPTGSSPMNTEAFF.

This sequence joins TRBV18 and TRBJ1-1; D is ambiguous. Trimming took off 2 bases at V and 4 bases at J, with 11 bases between the two ends. Germline V gene lookup returns CDR1 KGHSH and CDR2 LQKENI. The CDR3 loop spans 14 amino acids. The CDR3 reads CASSPEGRATEAFF. Here the CDR3 DNA reads TGTGCCAGCTCACCAGAGGGTCGGGCCACTGAAGCTTTCTTT. Variable domain in full (rest from reference TRBV18 and TRBJ1-1): NAGVMQNPRHLVRRRGQEARLRCSPMKGHSHVYWYRQLPEEGLKFMVYLQKENIIDESGMPKERFSAEFPKEGPSILRIQQVVRGDSAAYFCASSPEGRATEAFFGQGTRLTVV.

The rearrangement uses TRBV10-3 and TRBJ2-5, with 7 bases lining up with TRBD1. With the DNA end fitting TRBJ2-7 better, the J assignment may be wrong. This CDR3 is 15 amino acids long. Looked up from germline, CDR1 is ENHRY and CDR2 is SYGVKD. The chain's CDR3 is CAIRGDEAGGYEQYF. The CDR3 DNA reads as TGTGCCATCAGAGGGGACGAAGCAGGGGGCTACGAGCAGTACTTC.

The chain employs TRBV30 and TRBJ2-5; D is perhaps TRBD2 (6 bases). Trimming removed 4 bases at V and 1 base at J, with 16 bases between. The CDR3 sequence is 15 residues long. The germline V gene has CDR1 GTSNPN and CDR2 SVGIG (reference sequence). The CDR3 region has the DNA TGTGCCTGGACGGGCGCGGGACGCAGCCAAGAGACCCAGTACTTC. This encodes CAWTGAGRSQETQYF. The variable domain in full, with the rest retrieved from reference TRBV30 and TRBJ2-5, is SQTIHQWPATLVQPVGSPLSLECTVEGTSNPNLYWYRQAAGRGLQLLFYSVGIGQISSEVPQNLSASRPQDRQFILSSKKLLLSDSGFYLCAWTGAGRSQETQYFGPGTRLLVL.